What follows describes a single T cell receptor (beta chain). The source material, RNA transcripts, was used to amplify TCR beta CDR3 regions. The study used the HTBI primer set for a first-round RT-PCR of the TCR CDR3. MiXCR, run by TCRdb on the multiplex PCR reads, gives a single entry per CDR3 protein. The table has 93,000 or so distinct CDR3 sequences, over 45% seen once. This sample stems from a study of T cells in Graves' hyperthyroidism and ophthalmopathy. J was trimmed by 2 bases and V by 5 bases; bases with no gene match: 8. The germline V gene encodes CDR1 SGHTA and CDR2 FQGNSA. CDR3 length equals 16 residues.

The sequence derives from a man aged 35-49 years with Graves' hyperthyroidism. V gene TRBV7-2 combines with J gene TRBJ2-1; 8 bases are a match to TRBD2. The sequenced sample consisted of blood. CDR3 in amino acids: CASSRSGGATYNEQFF. The CDR3 region has the DNA TGTGCCAGCAGCCGAAGCGGGGGCGCTACCTACAATGAGCAGTTCTTC.